Below, 23 T cell receptor beta chains from the same sample are listed, as sequenced in a study of cytomegalovirus exposure and HLA in healthy donors. The PCR made use of 60 Vbeta and 13 Jbeta primers. Profiled with immunoSEQ multiplex PCR; TCRdb holds only in-frame clones, not every one. Of approximately 190,000 clones in the sample, approximately 85% are singletons; the top ten hold about 0.8%. Material for sequencing was PBMCs. These receptors all come from a woman under 30 in good health and CMV-seronegative.

The V and J genes are TRBV10-1 and TRBJ2-7, with 10 bases identical to TRBD2. Germline V gene data show CDR1 as WNHNN and CDR2 as SYGVQD (reference sequence). The CDR3 contains 14 residues. V shed 7 bases, J shed 3 bases, and the junction held 6 bases outside the gene matches. The CDR3: CASTARTSGYEQYF. In DNA form, the CDR3 reads TGCGCCAGCACCGCCCGGACTAGCGGCTACGAGCAGTACTTC.

The chain links TRBV10-3 to TRBJ2-1, with 12 positions matching TRBD2. This CDR3 is 16 amino acids long. Trimming at V came to 0 bases and at J to 10 bases, leaving 7 bases not matched to a gene. Germline lookup yields CDR1 ENHRY and CDR2 SYGVKD. As DNA, the CDR3 is TGTGCCATCAGTGAGTCGGTACTAGCGGGAGGCGGAGAGCAGTTCTTC. Translation: CAISESVLAGGGEQFF.

V and J are TRBV2 and TRBJ2-7; D perhaps matches TRBD1 (6 bases). V dropped 3 bases and J dropped 5 bases, with 8 bases sitting between them. Germline values: CDR1 SNHLY, CDR2 FYNNEI. The CDR3 contains 12 residues. The CDR3 sequence: CASSDRTDEQYF. The CDR3 DNA is TGTGCCAGCAGTGATAGGACAGACGAGCAGTACTTC.

The rearrangement links TRBV11-2 to TRBJ2-5; 8 bases match TRBD1. Germline lookup yields CDR1 SGHAT and CDR2 FQNNGV. V shed 3 bases and J 5 bases; nucleotides not matched to a gene: 2. CDR3 length: 13 amino acids. The CDR3 coding sequence is TGTGCCAGCAGCTTCAACAGGGGGGAGACCCAGTACTTC. This sequence encodes CASSFNRGETQYF.

This chain links TRBV6-5 with TRBJ2-3, with 10 bases fitting TRBD2. The V and J ends lost 0 bases and 10 bases, in that order; junction bases with no gene match: 10. CDR3 length: 16 residues. Germline CDR1 is MNHEY and CDR2 is SVGAGI. CDR3 region: CASSYSLAGEGGAQYF. The CDR3 DNA reads TGTGCCAGCAGTTACTCGCTAGCGGGAGAGGGGGGAGCGCAGTATTTT.

The rearrangement uses TRBV7-9 and TRBJ1-1; D may be TRBD1 (5 bases). Germline lookup yields CDR1 SEHNR and CDR2 FQNEAQ (reference sequence). This CDR3 contains 14 residues. V lost 5 bases and J lost 8, with 18 bases in between. The CDR3 nucleotides read TGTGCCAGCAGCCCCAGGGTCGGATTCACCGAAGCTTTCTTT. Amino acids: CASSPRVGFTEAFF.

In its sample, this clone was seen a few times. V is TRBV5-1 and J is TRBJ2-1, with 11 bases lining up with TRBD2. Germline loops: CDR1 SGHRS, CDR2 YFSETQ. The CDR3 runs 14 residues. J was trimmed by 8 bases and V by 4 bases; bases with no gene match: 5. CDR3 sequence reads: CASSRPLAGDEQFF. The CDR3 DNA reads as TGCGCCAGCAGCAGACCACTAGCGGGGGATGAGCAGTTCTTC.

This chain joins TRBV27 and TRBJ1-2; D uncertain. Germline assignment: CDR1 MNHEY and CDR2 SMNVEV (reference sequence). The CDR3 runs 14 residues. V lost 0 bases and J 8 bases, leaving 13 bases between the germline ends. The DNA for the CDR3 is TGTGCCAGCAGTTTATCGTTGCCAGGCCAAGGCTACACCTTC. Translating it yields CASSLSLPGQGYTF.

The J gene is TRBJ1-5, the V gene TRBV6-5; TRBD1 matches 8 bases. This CDR3 is built from 14 residues. Germline-derived CDR1 and CDR2 are MNHEY and SVGAGI. V shed 2 bases and J 6 bases; nucleotides not matched to a gene: 3. CDR3 in DNA: TGTGCCAGCAGTTACGCGACAGGGGTTCAGCCCCAGCATTTT. Protein sequence: CASSYATGVQPQHF.

This sequence joins TRBV5-1 and TRBJ2-3, with 8 bases identical to TRBD1. CDR1 SGHRS and CDR2 YFSETQ come from the germline V gene. The V segment lost 0 bases and the J segment 4 bases; nucleotides outside the gene matches: 4. This CDR3 comprises 15 residues. The CDR3 region has the DNA TGCGCCAGCAGCTTGGCGGACAGGGTCCCAGATACGCAGTATTTT. Translation: CASSLADRVPDTQYF.

This sequence joins TRBV18 and TRBJ2-7; D gene ambiguous. The CDR3 is 11 amino acids. CDR1 and CDR2 (germline): KGHSH, LQKENI. V was clipped by 5 bases and J by 7 bases, with 9 bases between them. The DNA for the CDR3 is TGTGCCAGCTCATCCTTTTATGAGCAGTACTTC. It specifies CASSSFYEQYF.

The chain recombines TRBV7-2 with TRBJ1-2; D ambiguous. This CDR3 has 14 residues. The V gene lost 1 base and the J gene lost 7 bases, with 13 bases spanning the gap. Germline V gives CDR1 SGHTA, CDR2 FQGNSA. CDR3 sequence reads: CASSLERAFGGYTF. In DNA form, the CDR3 reads TGTGCCAGCAGCTTAGAGAGGGCCTTCGGTGGCTACACCTTC. Drawing the rest from reference TRBV7-2 and TRBJ1-2, the complete variable domain is GAGVSQSPSNKVTEKGKDVELRCDPISGHTALYWYRQSLGQGLEFLIYFQGNSAPDKSGLPSDRFSAERTGGSVSTLTIQRTQQEDSAVYLCASSLERAFGGYTFGSGTRLTVV.

The chain employs TRBV9 and TRBJ1-2; D is perhaps TRBD1 (5 bases). CDR1 is SGDLS and CDR2 is YYNGEE in the germline V gene. This CDR3 has 14 amino acids. The germline V and J ends were trimmed by 3 bases and 4 bases, with 13 bases remaining between them. CDR3 amino acids: CASSAGGETYGYTF. The CDR3 DNA reads as TGTGCCAGCAGCGCGGGGGGGGAGACCTATGGCTACACCTTC. Together with reference TRBV9 and TRBJ1-2, the CDR3 gives the full variable domain: DSGVTQTPKHLITATGQRVTLRCSPRSGDLSVYWYQQSLDQGLQFLIQYYNGEERAKGNILERFSAQQFPDLHSELNLSSLELGDSALYFCASSAGGETYGYTFGSGTRLTVV.

In its sample, this clone was seen once. The chain is built from TRBV18 and TRBJ1-5; possibly TRBD1 for D (5 bases). Trimming took off 5 bases at V and 4 bases at J, with 9 bases between the two ends. Germline V gene sequence: CDR1 KGHSH, CDR2 LQKENI. This CDR3 is built from 13 residues. In DNA form, the CDR3 reads TGTGCCAGCTCAAAACAGGAGAATCAGCCCCAGCATTTT. This gives the protein CASSKQENQPQHF.

This chain links TRBV30 with TRBJ2-7, with TRBD1 matching 7 bases. The CDR3 covers 11 residues. CDR1 and CDR2 from the germline V gene are GTSNPN and SVGIG (reference sequence). With 3 bases clipped from V and 5 bases from J, the junction kept 1 base outside the gene matches. The chain's CDR3 is CAWRGGHEQYF. CDR3 bases: TGTGCCTGGAGAGGGGGCCACGAGCAGTACTTC.

This sequence joins TRBV19 and TRBJ1-4; no clear D. V was shortened by 5 bases and J by 9 bases, with 16 bases between the two germline ends. This CDR3 region has 14 residues. Germline lookup yields CDR1 LNHDA and CDR2 SQIVND (reference sequence). The CDR3 here is CASSVGRGPQKLFF. The CDR3 DNA follows: TGTGCCAGTAGTGTAGGTCGAGGCCCGCAAAAACTGTTTTTT. The full variable domain, in which reference TRBV19 and TRBJ1-4 provide the parts outside the CDR3, is DGGITQSPKYLFRKEGQNVTLSCEQNLNHDAMYWYRQDPGQGLRLIYYSQIVNDFQKGDIAEGYSVSREKKESFPLTVTSAQKNPTAFYLCASSVGRGPQKLFFGSGTQLSVL.

The rearrangement joins TRBV5-4 to TRBJ2-5; no definite D call. The CDR3 sequence is 13 residues long. The V gene's germline CDR1 is SGHNT and CDR2 YYREEE (reference sequence). V was cut by 2 bases and J by 2 bases, with 7 bases left in between. The CDR3 spells CASSFYNQETQYF. CDR3 nucleotide sequence: TGTGCCAGCAGCTTCTATAATCAAGAGACCCAGTACTTC.

V and J are TRBV7-2 and TRBJ2-1; 12 bases match TRBD2. The CDR3 spans 18 residues. With V trimmed by 4 bases and J by 7 bases, 14 bases remained unmatched. Germline CDR1 and CDR2: SGHTA and FQGNSA. Here the CDR3 reads CASSSLTSGSPRLNEQFF. CDR3 nucleotides: TGTGCCAGCAGCTCGTTGACTAGCGGGAGCCCTAGGTTGAATGAGCAGTTCTTC.

The chain carries TRBV5-1 and TRBJ2-1; 14 bases are a match to TRBD2. The CDR3 is 16 amino acids. Germline V gene sequence: CDR1 SGHRS, CDR2 YFSETQ. Trimming at V came to 3 bases and at J to 7 bases, leaving 6 bases not matched to a gene. The CDR3 nucleotides are TGCGCCAGCAGCTCGGGTGGGACTAGCGGGGGAAATGAGCAGTTCTTC. This translates into CASSSGGTSGGNEQFF.

CDR3: CASTILYGTGVNTEAFF. The CDR3 DNA sequence: TGTGCCAGCACCATACTCTATGGGACAGGCGTGAACACTGAAGCTTTCTTT. This sequence joins TRBV7-2 and TRBJ1-1, with 8 bases lining up with TRBD1. The V segment lost 7 bases and the J segment 0 bases; nucleotides outside the gene matches: 13. Per germline, CDR1 SGHTA and CDR2 FQGNSA. This CDR3 contains 17 residues.

This clone was found a few times. The chain employs TRBV11-1 and TRBJ2-7; 7 bases align to TRBD1. CDR3 length: 16 residues. Trimming took 1 base from V and 3 from J; bases not matched to a gene: 9. Germline loops: CDR1 SGHAT, CDR2 FQDESV (reference sequence). The CDR3 is CASSLEQGIAYYEQYF. In nucleotides, the CDR3 is TGTGCCAGCAGCTTAGAACAGGGGATTGCCTACTACGAGCAGTACTTC. Using reference TRBV11-1 and TRBJ2-7 for the parts outside the CDR3, the full variable domain is EAEVAQSPRYKITEKSQAVAFWCDPISGHATLYWYRQILGQGPELLVQFQDESVVDDSQLPKDRFSAERLKGVDSTLKIQPAELGDSAMYLCASSLEQGIAYYEQYFGPGTRLTVT.

The rearrangement links TRBV6-6 to TRBJ2-5; a possible D gene is TRBD1 (5 bases). TRBJ2-7 matches the DNA end more closely, so the J call is doubtful. Germline-derived CDR1 and CDR2 are MNHNY and SVGAGI (reference sequence). The CDR3 is 14 amino acids. The CDR3 reads CASSFAGISYEQYF. In DNA, the CDR3 is TGTGCCAGCAGTTTCGCAGGGATTTCCTACGAGCAGTACTTC.

Of note for this clone: Because it lacks the conserved phenylalanine or tryptophan at the end, this CDR3 is likely a read error. The rearrangement links TRBV28 to TRBJ2-7; a weak D match, TRBD1 (6 bases). Germline V gives CDR1 MDHEN, CDR2 SYDVKM. The CDR3 consists of 14 residues. Trimming removed 2 bases from V and 5 bases from J, with 13 bases in between. This CDR3 is CASSLGQGFNEQYL. CDR3 DNA: TGTGCCAGCAGTTTAGGGCAGGGGTTCAACGAGCAGTACCTC.